This T cell receptor beta chain appears in the sequencing data of a study of Tregs in tolerant kidney transplant recipients. V gave up 6 bases and J gave up 6 bases; unmatched junction bases: 8. CDR3 length: 15 amino acids. Germline V gives CDR1 SNHLY, CDR2 FYNNEI. Only in-frame clones appear in the TCRdb table, and some are missing; sequencing was by immunoSEQ multiplex PCR. The sample lists about 110,000 clones; around 87% were seen once. The chain is built from TRBV2 and TRBJ2-2; 9 positions match TRBD2. The sample here was CD4+ T cells from blood, taken before the transplant. The sequence derives from a human donor who received a combined kidney and bone marrow transplant. The CDR3 is CASSPEVAGAGELFF. The CDR3 DNA is TGTGCCAGCAGCCCCGAAGTAGCGGGAGCCGGGGAGCTGTTTTTT.